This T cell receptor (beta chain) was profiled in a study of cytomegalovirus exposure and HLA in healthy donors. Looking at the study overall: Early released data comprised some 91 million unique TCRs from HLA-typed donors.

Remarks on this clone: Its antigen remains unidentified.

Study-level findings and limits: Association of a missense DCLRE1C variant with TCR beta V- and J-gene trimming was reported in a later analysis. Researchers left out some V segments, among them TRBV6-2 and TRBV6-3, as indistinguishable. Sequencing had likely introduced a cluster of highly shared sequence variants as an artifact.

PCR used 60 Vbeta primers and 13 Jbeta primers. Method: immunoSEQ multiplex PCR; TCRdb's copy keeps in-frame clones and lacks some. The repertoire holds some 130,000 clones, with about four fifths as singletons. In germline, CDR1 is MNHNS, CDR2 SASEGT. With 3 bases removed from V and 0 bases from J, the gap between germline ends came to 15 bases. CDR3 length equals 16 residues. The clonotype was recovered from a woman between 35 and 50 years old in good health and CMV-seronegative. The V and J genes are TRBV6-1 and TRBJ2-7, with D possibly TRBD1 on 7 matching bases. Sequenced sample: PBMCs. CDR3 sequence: CASSDPGGGRSYEQYF. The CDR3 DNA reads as TGTGCCAGCAGTGATCCAGGGGGAGGACGCTCCTACGAGCAGTACTTC.